This T cell receptor (beta chain) emerged from a study of post-analysis software for immune sequencing data. Whole-study context: Some patients lacked subtype; others had relapsing-remitting, secondary progressive or progressive-relapsing disease.

Whole-study results and caveats: Patients had higher frequencies than controls of a handful of TRBV segments, including TRBV5-6, TRBV5-1 and TRBV20-1. F measure showed strong co-clustering of same-batch samples. Compared with controls, patients showed significantly lower normalized Chao1 diversity.

TCR beta cDNA libraries included unique molecular identifiers. Between about 1 and 10 million T cells gave rise to some 490,000 cDNA molecules. One entry per CDR3 protein, called by TCRdb with MiXCR from the PCR reads. The sample shows roughly 870,000 distinct CDR3 sequences, approximately 53% of them seen only once. With respect to this clonotype: Its antigen is currently unknown.

The CDR3 has 16 amino acids. J lost 2 bases, V lost 8 bases, and 8 bases had no gene match. V and J are TRBV12-3 or TRBV12-4 and TRBJ2-3, with TRBD2 matching over 12 bases. The sample consisted of blood. The receptor was isolated from a girl aged 5 to 17 with multiple sclerosis. The CDR3 loop reads CASGPRTSGITDTQYF. The CDR3 DNA sequence: TGTGCCAGCGGCCCTAGGACTAGCGGGATCACAGATACGCAGTATTTT.